This is a list of T cell receptor beta chains from one sample in a study of T cells after yellow fever vaccination. TCRdb re-derived calls from the 5' RACE reads in MiXCR, one entry per CDR3 protein. Of some 99,000 distinct CDR3 sequences listed, 4.5% to 6% were seen once; the top ten hold about two fifths. Material: CD8+ T cells sorted from PBMCs, obtained 10 days after the yellow fever booster vaccination. Every receptor here comes from a man between 18 and 29 years old who received the YFV17D yellow fever vaccine. Both conserved end residues are part of each CDR3. A D gene is named only where the DNA matches it firmly. Some rows have no size entry. The others give once, few or many, or a class for an expanded clone.

clone size	V gene	D gene	J gene	CDR3 DNA	CDR3 protein
NA	TRBV4-3	TRBD2	TRBJ2-3	TGCGCCAGCAGCCATAATAGCGGGGGCACAGATACGCAGTATTTT	CASSHNSGGTDTQYF
NA	TRBV6-5	TRBD2	TRBJ2-1	TGTGCCAGCAGTTACCCCGGGTTAGCGGGGCACCATGAGCAGTTCTTC	CASSYPGLAGHHEQFF
few	TRBV27	NA	TRBJ2-2	TGTGCCAGCAGTTTATTGGGGACCGGCAGGGAGCTGTTTTTT	CASSLLGTGRELFF
NA	TRBV6-5	NA	TRBJ1-1	TGTGCCAGCAGTTGGGGCAGGACAATCATGAACACTGAAGCTTTCTTT	CASSWGRTIMNTEAFF
few	TRBV24-1	NA	TRBJ2-1	TGTGCCACCGGGACGTACAATGAGCAGTTCTTC	CATGTYNEQFF
many	TRBV7-9	NA	TRBJ2-5	TGTGCCAGCAGCGCCCGGGAGAGGCTCGGAGAGACCCAGTACTTC	CASSARERLGETQYF
NA	TRBV7-2	NA	TRBJ1-1	TGTGCCAGCAGCTTGGTTGGGACCACTGAAGCTTTCTTT	CASSLVGTTEAFF
NA	TRBV6-2/TRBV6-3	NA	TRBJ2-1	TGTGCCAGCAGTTACCCACCCCTCCAGCAGTTCTTC	CASSYPPLQQFF
NA	TRBV4-1	NA	TRBJ2-7	TGCGCCAGCAGCCTCAGGGGGGAAAGCTCCTACGAGCAGTACTTC	CASSLRGESSYEQYF
few	TRBV4-1	NA	TRBJ1-2	TGCGCCAGCAGCCCGGGGGAAGCCTCCTACTATGGCTACACCTTC	CASSPGEASYYGYTF
few	TRBV20-1	NA	TRBJ2-7	TGCAGTGCCCCGGGACGGCGGATAGACGAGCAGTACTTC	CSAPGRRIDEQYF
NA	TRBV7-8	NA	TRBJ2-5	TGTGCCAGCAGATATCCGGGCTCTTTAGGGGAGACCCAGTACTTC	CASRYPGSLGETQYF
NA	TRBV27	NA	TRBJ2-3	TGTGCCAGCAGCCTCTACTCAGGGAGCTCAGGTGATACGCAGTATTTT	CASSLYSGSSGDTQYF
medium-sized	TRBV4-3	NA	TRBJ2-1	TGCGCCAGCAGCCAAGAGGCAGTTACCTACAATGAGCAGTTCTTC	CASSQEAVTYNEQFF
few	TRBV7-9	NA	TRBJ2-1	TGTGCCAGCAGCTTAATACGTGAGCAGTTCTTC	CASSLIREQFF
many	TRBV7-6	TRBD1	TRBJ2-1	TGTGCCAGCAGCTCCATCGACAGGGGAATCTACAATGAGCAGTTCTTC	CASSSIDRGIYNEQFF
few	TRBV7-3	NA	TRBJ2-3	TGTGCCAGCAGCCTGATCGGCGGAGGGGATACGCAGTATTTT	CASSLIGGGDTQYF
few	TRBV7-6	TRBD1	TRBJ2-6	TGTGCCAGCAGCTGGACAGGGAGCGGGGCCAACGTCCTGACTTTC	CASSWTGSGANVLTF
many	TRBV19	NA	TRBJ2-2	TGTGCCAGCTTTATTTACGCGGATAAGGAGAACACCGGGGAGCTGTTTTTT	CASFIYADKENTGELFF
NA	TRBV7-9	NA	TRBJ2-5	TGTGCCAGCAGTCCCGGACAGAGCCAAGAGACCCAGTACTTC	CASSPGQSQETQYF
NA	TRBV6-2/TRBV6-3	NA	TRBJ2-7	TGTGCCAGCAGTCGGACTTACACGGTGGAGCAGTACTTC	CASSRTYTVEQYF
NA	TRBV20-1	NA	TRBJ2-5	TGCAGTGCGCAGGGGACGGGAGAGACCCAGTACTTC	CSAQGTGETQYF
many	TRBV5-1	TRBD1	TRBJ2-2	TGCGCCAGCAGCGTGGGACAGGGAGGGATCGGGGAGCTGTTTTTT	CASSVGQGGIGELFF
NA	TRBV1	NA	TRBJ2-7	TGCACCAGAGAGGGACTGGACTACGAGCAGTACTTC	CTREGLDYEQYF
many	TRBV25-1	NA	TRBJ2-1	TGTGCCAGCAGTGCCGCTAGCGATTACAATGAGCAGTTCTTC	CASSAASDYNEQFF
few	TRBV15	TRBD2	TRBJ2-1	TGTGCCACCAGCAGAGAGGGCGGGGGGGTATATGAGCAGTTCTTC	CATSREGGGVYEQFF
many	TRBV5-1	NA	TRBJ2-3	TGCGCCAGCGGCCCCAACCATGTTACCGGCACAGATACGCAGTATTTT	CASGPNHVTGTDTQYF
NA	TRBV10-3	NA	TRBJ2-3	TGTGCCATCAGTGATGTCGAGGCAGATACGCAGTATTTT	CAISDVEADTQYF
many	TRBV7-6	TRBD2	TRBJ2-3	TGTGCCAGCAGCTTCAGCGGGGGTCCGACAGATACGCAGTATTTT	CASSFSGGPTDTQYF
NA	TRBV29-1	NA	TRBJ1-5	TGCAGCGCAAGGGACGCGGGGAGCAATCAGCCCCAGCATTTT	CSARDAGSNQPQHF
many	TRBV25-1	NA	TRBJ2-3	TGTGCCAGCAGTGAAATTCAACAGGGGCGGGGAACAGATACGCAGTATTTT	CASSEIQQGRGTDTQYF
NA	TRBV25-1	NA	TRBJ1-6	TGTGCCAGCAGTGATTTGACCGGGGGACGGATTAATTCACCCCTCCACTTT	CASSDLTGGRINSPLHF
NA	TRBV6-5	TRBD1	TRBJ1-2	TGTGCCAGCAGTTACGGGGGACAGTCGGCTGGCTACACCTTC	CASSYGGQSAGYTF